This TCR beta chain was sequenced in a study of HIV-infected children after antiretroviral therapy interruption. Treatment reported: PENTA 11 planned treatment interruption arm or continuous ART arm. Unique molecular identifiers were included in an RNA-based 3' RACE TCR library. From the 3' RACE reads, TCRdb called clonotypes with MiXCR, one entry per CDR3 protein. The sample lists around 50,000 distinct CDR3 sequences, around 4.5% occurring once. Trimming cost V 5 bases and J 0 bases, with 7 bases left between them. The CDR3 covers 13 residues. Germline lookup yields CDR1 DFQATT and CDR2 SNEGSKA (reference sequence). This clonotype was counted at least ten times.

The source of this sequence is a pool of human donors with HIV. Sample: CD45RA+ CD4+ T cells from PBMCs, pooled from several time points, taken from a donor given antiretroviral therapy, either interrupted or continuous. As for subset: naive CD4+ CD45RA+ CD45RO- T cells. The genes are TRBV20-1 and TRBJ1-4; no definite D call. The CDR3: CSAYQATNEKLFF. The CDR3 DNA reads TGCAGTGCTTATCAGGCAACTAATGAAAAACTGTTTTTT.